The clone carrying this TCR beta chain was seen repeatedly, ten times or more. Its antigen is not known. This entry is derived from a study of CD8 T cells in ankylosing spondylitis. Overall study results and limits: Matched ankylosing spondylitis synovial fluid reportedly showed significant enrichment of disease-linked clones. Ankylosing spondylitis blood appeared to be characterized by a TCR beta motif of several highly homologous variants.

The junction had 8 bases not matched to a gene; V was cut back by 0 bases and J by 0 bases. The CDR3 is made up of 18 amino acids. From germline, CDR1 is ENHRY and CDR2 SYGVKD. Generation of TCR beta libraries employed quantitative 5'-RACE incorporating molecular barcodes. From the 5' RACE reads, TCRdb called clonotypes with MiXCR, one entry per CDR3 protein. The data contain 220,000 or so distinct CDR3 sequences, 10% to 13% of them seen just once; the ten biggest clones take up about 20%. The clonotype comes from a male donor with ankylosing spondylitis or in good health (not recorded which). V gene TRBV10-3 combines with J gene TRBJ2-7; TRBD1 matches 10 bases. The sample taken for sequencing was blood, either unsorted or a sorted T cell fraction (not recorded which). DNA for the CDR3: TGTGCCATCAGTGAGTCTATGGGGACAGGGGTGAGCTCCTACGAGCAGTACTTC. Amino acid sequence: CAISESMGTGVSSYEQYF.